This T cell receptor (beta chain) was found in a study of graft-versus-host responses after intestinal transplantation. Looking at the study overall: Multivisceral, liver-intestinal, or isolated intestinal transplants were received by the recipients. Overall study results and limits: Early declines in HvG clones that occurred post-transplant were associated with peak circulating GvH clone levels. In recipient marrow, GvH clones were found, and some appeared first in ileum or blood. Patients with graft-donor T cell macrochimerism had high graft-versus-host to host-versus-graft clonal ratios in allografts.

As concerns this clone: What it binds is not known.

Per the germline V gene, CDR1 is SEHNR and CDR2 is FQNEAQ (reference sequence). V shed 4 bases and J 0 bases; nucleotides not matched to a gene: 10. The CDR3 length is 17 residues. Profiling relied on immunoSEQ multiplex PCR, and the TCRdb table lists in-frame clones only, not all of them. This sample has tens of thousands of clones, with nearly 95% found just once. Sequencing was performed on unstimulated CD8+ T cells sorted from spleen or lymph node cells, taken before transplant. The origin of this receptor is a human donor who was the organ donor for an intestinal transplant. The rearrangement joins TRBV7-9 to TRBJ2-7; 9 bases fit TRBD1. CDR3 sequence reads: CASSSATGTGTSYEQYF. CDR3 nucleotides: TGTGCCAGCAGCTCGGCGACCGGGACAGGGACCTCCTACGAGCAGTACTTC. The full variable domain, with the rest looked up from reference TRBV7-9 and TRBJ2-7, is DTGVSQNPRHKITKRGQNVTFRCDPISEHNRLYWYRQTLGQGPEFLTYFQNEAQLEKSRLLSDRFSAERPKGSFSTLEIQRTEQGDSAMYLCASSSATGTGTSYEQYFGPGTRLTVT.